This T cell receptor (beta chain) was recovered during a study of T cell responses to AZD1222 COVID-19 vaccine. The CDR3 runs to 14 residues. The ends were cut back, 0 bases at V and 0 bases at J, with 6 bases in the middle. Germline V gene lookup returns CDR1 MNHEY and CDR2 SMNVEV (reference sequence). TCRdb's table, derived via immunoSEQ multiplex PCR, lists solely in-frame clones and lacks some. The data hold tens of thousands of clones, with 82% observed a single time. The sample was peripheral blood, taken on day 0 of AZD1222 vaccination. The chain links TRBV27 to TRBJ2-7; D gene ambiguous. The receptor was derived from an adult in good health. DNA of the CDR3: TGTGCCAGCAGTTTATCCCCAAACTCCTACGAGCAGTACTTC. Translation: CASSLSPNSYEQYF.